Listed here are 20 T cell receptor beta chains from one sample, sequenced in a study of T cell changes during pregnancy in multiple sclerosis. Clones were read by immunoSEQ multiplex PCR, and TCRdb kept only the in-frame ones, dropping some. The profile shows some 80,000 clones, approximately 88% of them singletons. The sample here was peripheral blood, taken in the first trimester of pregnancy. These receptors all come from a female donor in good health, enrolled as a control in a pregnancy study.

The genes are TRBV6-1 and TRBJ1-4; no firm D call. V lost 2 bases and J lost 0, with 7 bases in between. Germline assignment: CDR1 MNHNS and CDR2 SASEGT. This CDR3 comprises 15 residues. The CDR3 is CASSEIRPTNEKLFF. Written as DNA, the CDR3 is TGTGCCAGCAGTGAAATCAGGCCAACTAATGAAAAACTGTTTTTT.

The rearrangement joins TRBV7-2 to TRBJ2-3, with 14 bases that match TRBD2. The CDR3 runs to 19 residues. The germline V gene encodes CDR1 SGHTA and CDR2 FQGNSA. With 1 base clipped from V and 3 bases from J, the junction kept 9 bases outside the gene matches. The CDR3 sequence: CASSLGLAGGPGRTDTQYF. The CDR3 nucleotides are TGTGCCAGCAGCTTAGGACTAGCGGGGGGGCCGGGTAGGACAGATACGCAGTATTTT.

This clone came up once. This chain connects TRBV10-3 to TRBJ2-2, with a tentative D call TRBD1 (5 bases). Deletions cut 0 bases from V and 0 bases from J, with 11 bases between. Germline V gene sequence: CDR1 ENHRY, CDR2 SYGVKD. This CDR3 is built from 17 residues. CDR3 sequence (DNA): TGTGCCATCAGTGAGTCGGTAAAGGGGACGAACACCGGGGAGCTGTTTTTT. It codes for CAISESVKGTNTGELFF.

The chain uses TRBV7-6 and TRBJ2-1; D gene uncertain. Germline CDR1 reads SGHVS; CDR2 reads FNYEAQ. This CDR3 region has 15 residues. V lost 5 bases to trimming and J lost 6 bases, with 17 bases between them. Here the CDR3 reads CASSTLGGPTNEQFF. The CDR3 coding sequence is TGTGCCAGCAGCACCCTCGGCGGCCCGACCAATGAGCAGTTCTTC.

The chain uses TRBV28 and TRBJ1-1, with D hard to call. CDR3 length: 14 residues. CDR1 is MDHEN and CDR2 is SYDVKM in the germline V gene. The germline V and J ends were trimmed by 3 bases and 8 bases, with 16 bases remaining between them. The CDR3 region is CASSLTGVKGEAFF. In DNA form, the CDR3 reads TGTGCCAGCAGTTTGACCGGGGTGAAGGGAGAAGCTTTCTTT.

The chain links TRBV18 to TRBJ1-6, with D maybe TRBD1 (6 bases). V dropped 1 base and J dropped 8 bases, with 18 bases sitting between them. CDR3 length equals 17 residues. Germline V lookup: CDR1 KGHSH, CDR2 LQKENI. The CDR3 protein is CASSPQTYRASDSPLHF. In nucleotides, the CDR3 is TGTGCCAGCTCACCACAAACATACAGGGCTTCGGATTCACCCCTCCACTTT.

The rearrangement joins TRBV5-1 to TRBJ1-1, with 7 bases lining up with TRBD1. J was trimmed by 1 base and V by 0 bases; bases with no gene match: 3. The CDR3 totals 15 residues. Germline assignment: CDR1 SGHRS and CDR2 YFSETQ. Here the CDR3 reads CASSLVQGWNTEAFF. CDR3 DNA: TGCGCCAGCAGCTTGGTACAGGGGTGGAACACTGAAGCTTTCTTT.

The chain is built from TRBV11-3 and TRBJ1-2; D perhaps matches TRBD1 (5 bases). The length of the CDR3 is 13 residues. V was cut by 2 bases and J by 8 bases, with 12 bases left in between. Germline V gives CDR1 SGHNT, CDR2 YENEEA. In DNA form, the CDR3 reads TGTGCCAGCAGCTTAAGGGCAGGGCTCGGCTACACCTTC. This encodes CASSLRAGLGYTF.

This clone appeared a single time. The rearrangement joins TRBV2 to TRBJ2-5; tentative D call: TRBD1 (6 bases). Trimming removed 9 bases from V and 2 bases from J, with 13 bases in between. This CDR3 is 13 amino acids long. CDR1 SNHLY and CDR2 FYNNEI come from the germline V gene. The CDR3 loop is CARGWGQQETQYF. The CDR3 DNA sequence: TGTGCCAGGGGCTGGGGGCAGCAAGAGACCCAGTACTTC.

This chain uses TRBV18 with TRBJ1-2; 8 positions agree with TRBD1. The CDR3 contains 14 residues. In germline, CDR1 is KGHSH, CDR2 LQKENI. Trimming took 3 bases from V and 6 from J; bases not matched to a gene: 6. In DNA form, the CDR3 reads TGTGCCAGCTCACCTCTGGACAGGGTTGATGGCTACACCTTC. The encoded protein is CASSPLDRVDGYTF.

The chain joins TRBV5-1 to TRBJ1-2; 8 nucleotides match TRBD1. Germline assignment: CDR1 SGHRS and CDR2 YFSETQ. The trim removed 2 bases at V and 7 bases at J, leaving 7 bases unmatched. CDR3 length: 14 residues. The CDR3 sequence is CASSLNPGQVGYTF. CDR3 nucleotide sequence: TGCGCCAGCAGCTTAAATCCGGGACAGGTTGGCTACACCTTC.

This chain connects TRBV11-2 to TRBJ2-1; 9 bases line up with TRBD2. CDR1 SGHAT and CDR2 FQNNGV come from the germline V gene. Trimming at V came to 5 bases and at J to 8 bases, leaving 13 bases not matched to a gene. The CDR3 has 16 amino acids. CDR3 DNA sequence: TGTGCCAGCAGCGATAGCGGGAGACATCTTGTTTATGAGCAGTTCTTC. This codes for CASSDSGRHLVYEQFF.

The count of this clone is one. CDR3 region: CAISESVAGTGELFF. CDR3 sequence (DNA): TGTGCCATCAGTGAGTCAGTAGCGGGGACGGGGGAGCTGTTTTTT. The V call is TRBV10-3, the J call TRBJ2-2; 8 nucleotides line up with TRBD2. Germline trimming cut 0 bases from V and 8 bases from J; bases unmatched to any gene: 5. CDR3 length: 15 residues. Per germline, CDR1 ENHRY and CDR2 SYGVKD.

The gene calls are TRBV2 and TRBJ2-5, with 7 nucleotides matching TRBD1. Germline CDR1 SNHLY, CDR2 FYNNEI. The CDR3 contains 13 residues. V shed 8 bases, J shed 2 bases, and the junction held 5 bases outside the gene matches. The CDR3 nucleotides are TGTGCCAGCGGGGGACAGAGACAAGAGACCCAGTACTTC. Protein product: CASGGQRQETQYF.

This chain connects TRBV28 to TRBJ2-6; no firm D call. The CDR3 contains 21 residues. Germline V lookup: CDR1 MDHEN, CDR2 SYDVKM. Trimming stripped 2 bases from V and 4 bases from J, with 27 bases between. The CDR3 spells CASSLPDMEKINLPGANVLTF. The DNA of the CDR3 is TGTGCCAGCAGTTTACCCGATATGGAGAAGATTAACCTACCAGGGGCCAACGTCCTGACTTTC. The full variable domain, in which reference TRBV28 and TRBJ2-6 provide the parts outside the CDR3, is DVKVTQSSRYLVKRTGEKVFLECVQDMDHENMFWYRQDPGLGLRLIYFSYDVKMKEKGDIPEGYSVSREKKERFSLILESASTNQTSMYLCASSLPDMEKINLPGANVLTFGAGSRLTVL.

The chain has TRBV6-5 and TRBJ2-1; 12 bases match TRBD2. This CDR3 has 14 amino acids. Germline loops: CDR1 MNHEY, CDR2 SVGAGI. The V gene end was trimmed by 6 bases and the J gene end by 4 bases; junction bases not matched to a gene: 1. The CDR3 region has the DNA TGTGCCAGCAGACTAGCGGGGGGATACAATGAGCAGTTCTTC. Translation gives CASRLAGGYNEQFF.

The V gene is TRBV7-2, the J gene TRBJ2-5; 10 bases agree with TRBD2. The CDR3 length is 14 residues. Trimming took 2 bases from V and 5 from J; bases not matched to a gene: 2. CDR1 SGHTA and CDR2 FQGNSA come from the germline V gene. The chain's CDR3 is CASSLSGRGETQYF. CDR3 nucleotides: TGTGCCAGCAGCTTAAGCGGGAGGGGGGAGACCCAGTACTTC.

The genes are TRBV18 and TRBJ1-2; 8 positions agree with TRBD1. CDR1 KGHSH and CDR2 LQKENI come from the germline V gene. The CDR3 has 14 amino acids. V dropped 4 bases and J dropped 7; count of bases not matched to a gene: 8. The CDR3 region has the DNA TGTGCCAGCTCACGTGAGACAGGGGATGGTGGCTACACCTTC. Translating it yields CASSRETGDGGYTF.

This chain uses TRBV5-5 with TRBJ2-7; 13 positions agree with TRBD2. The CDR3 covers 15 residues. V was clipped by 4 bases and J by 2 bases; unmatched bases: 3. The germline gives CDR1 SGHKS, CDR2 YYEKEE (reference sequence). This CDR3 reads CASSPTSGGAYEQYF. CDR3 coding DNA: TGTGCCAGCAGCCCCACTAGCGGGGGGGCCTACGAGCAGTACTTC.

V usage is TRBV2 and J usage is TRBJ2-2, with D tentatively TRBD1 (6 bases). Trimming left V 6 bases short and J 0 bases short, with 8 bases between. The CDR3 length is 14 residues. Germline V gene data show CDR1 as SNHLY and CDR2 as FYNNEI. The CDR3 DNA reads as TGTGCCAGCAGGTGGACAGCGAACACCGGGGAGCTGTTTTTT. Its protein product is CASRWTANTGELFF. Full variable domain (missing parts from reference TRBV2 and TRBJ2-2): EPEVTQTPSHQVTQMGQEVILRCVPISNHLYFYWYRQILGQKVEFLVSFYNNEISEKSEIFDDQFSVERPDGSNFTLKIRSTKLEDSAMYFCASRWTANTGELFFGEGSRLTVL.